A single sample gave rise to the 5 T cell receptor beta chains below, sequenced in a study of T-cell memory formation after mild COVID-19. TCRdb reanalysed the 5' RACE reads using MiXCR and keeps one entry per CDR3 protein. The sample lists 350,000 or so distinct CDR3 sequences; 10% to 15% were seen once. The sample consisted of PBMCs or a T cell subset sorted from them (not recorded which). Receptors were obtained from a man aged 18 to 29 who had mild COVID-19 (a few samples of this study predate the infection). Cell type and time point are not known.

A few counts support this clonotype. This chain links TRBV20-1 with TRBJ1-5; D gene unclear. Per the germline V gene, CDR1 is DFQATT and CDR2 is SNEGSKA (reference sequence). The CDR3 extends over 13 amino acids. V was cut by 3 bases and J by 3 bases, with 9 bases left in between. The CDR3 protein is CSASSVANQPQHF. CDR3 nucleotide sequence: TGCAGTGCTAGTTCGGTAGCCAATCAGCCCCAGCATTTT.

This chain connects TRBV7-8 to TRBJ1-1, with a weak D call TRBD1 (5 bases). Looked up from germline, CDR1 is SGHVS and CDR2 is FQNEAQ. V was trimmed by 5 bases and J by 3 bases, leaving 16 bases between them. The CDR3 is 15 amino acids. CDR3 DNA: TGTGCCAGCAGCCCGCGTCAGGGCGGGGACACTGAAGCTTTCTTT. Translating gives CASSPRQGGDTEAFF.

This clonotype has just a few counts. This rearrangement joins TRBV30 to TRBJ2-1; the match to TRBD2 covers 10 bases. The V and J ends lost 3 bases and 3 bases, in that order; junction bases with no gene match: 2. Per the germline V gene, CDR1 is GTSNPN and CDR2 is SVGIG (reference sequence). The length of the CDR3 is 14 residues. Here the CDR3 DNA reads TGTGCCTGGAGGCTAGCGGGGGACTACAATGAGCAGTTCTTC. Protein product: CAWRLAGDYNEQFF.

J is TRBJ2-5 and V is TRBV30; D is unclear. The V end lost 3 bases, the J end lost 4 bases, and 15 bases lay between the germline ends. CDR1 is GTSNPN and CDR2 is SVGIG in the germline V gene (reference sequence). There are 14 residues in the CDR3. Here the CDR3 reads CAWSPGYSLETQYF. CDR3 in DNA: TGTGCCTGGAGCCCGGGTTATAGCTTAGAGACCCAGTACTTC. Based on the CDR3 plus reference TRBV30 and TRBJ2-5, the full variable domain is SQTIHQWPATLVQPVGSPLSLECTVEGTSNPNLYWYRQAAGRGLQLLFYSVGIGQISSEVPQNLSASRPQDRQFILSSKKLLLSDSGFYLCAWSPGYSLETQYFGPGTRLLVL.

The genes are TRBV3-1 and TRBJ2-3; no reliable D call. With 1 base removed from V and 4 bases from J, the gap between germline ends came to 6 bases. The CDR3 is 13 amino acids. The germline V gene has CDR1 LGHDT and CDR2 YNNKEL (reference sequence). The CDR3 region is CASSQAVADTQYF. As DNA, the CDR3 is TGTGCCAGCAGCCAAGCTGTGGCAGATACGCAGTATTTT.